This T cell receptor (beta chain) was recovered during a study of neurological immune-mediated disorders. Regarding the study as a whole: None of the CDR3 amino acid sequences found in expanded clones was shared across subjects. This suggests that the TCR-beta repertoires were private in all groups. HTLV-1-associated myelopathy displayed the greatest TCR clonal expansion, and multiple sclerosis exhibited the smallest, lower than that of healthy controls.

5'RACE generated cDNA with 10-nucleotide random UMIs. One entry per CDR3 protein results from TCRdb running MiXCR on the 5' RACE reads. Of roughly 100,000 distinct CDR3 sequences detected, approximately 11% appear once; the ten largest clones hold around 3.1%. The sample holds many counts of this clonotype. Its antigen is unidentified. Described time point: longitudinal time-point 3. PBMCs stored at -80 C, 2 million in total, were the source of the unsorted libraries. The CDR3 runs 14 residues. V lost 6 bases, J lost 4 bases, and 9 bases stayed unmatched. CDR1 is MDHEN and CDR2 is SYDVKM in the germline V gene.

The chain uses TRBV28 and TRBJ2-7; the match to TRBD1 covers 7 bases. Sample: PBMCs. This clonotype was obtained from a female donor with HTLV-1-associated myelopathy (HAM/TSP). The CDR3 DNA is TGTGCCAGCAGACACTCGGACAGGTGGTACGAGCAGTACTTC. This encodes CASRHSDRWYEQYF.